The T cell receptor beta chain described here comes from a study of breast tumors, draining lymph nodes, adjacent tissues. Samples came from axillary lymph nodes draining the breast cancer. Ten or more counts support this clonotype. This CDR3 spans 15 amino acids. The V and J ends lost 5 bases and 3 bases, in that order; junction bases with no gene match: 7. Germline values: CDR1 LGHNA, CDR2 YNFKEQ. MiXCR was run by TCRdb on the multiplex PCR reads, yielding one entry per CDR3 protein. The data contain about 140,000 distinct CDR3 sequences, over 25% of them singletons. This clonotype originated in a female donor with breast cancer. Some clones in this sample may be carry-over from other donors' samples. This rearrangement joins TRBV4-2 to TRBJ1-2; 9 bases map to TRBD1. Sequencing input: axillary lymph node tissue. The CDR3 bases are TGTGCCAGCAGCTTACAGGGGGCGTCGGACTATGGCTACACCTTC. Protein sequence: CASSLQGASDYGYTF.